The present TCR beta chain was sequenced within a study of T cell responses to AZD1222 COVID-19 vaccine (TCRdb year 2021). For the study in its entirety: AZD1222 recipients whose second dose came at about 4 weeks and those whose second dose came at about 12 weeks were combined into one group, since spike-specific TCR depth and breadth did not differ between the two schedules. TCR sequencing covered over 230 trial participants: about 210 given two doses of AZD1222 and 26 given two doses of MenACWY control vaccine. Trial participants were enrolled by age into subgroups of 18-55, 56-69 and 70-plus years, and around 140, 26 and 57 TCR-sequenced participants, respectively, were included in these subgroups.

The sample's time point label, in plain terms: baseline before first vaccination. Vaccinee samples came from UK trials COV001 and COV002, including a single-blind randomized controlled phase 2/3 trial of AZD1222 (ChAdOx1 nCoV-19) in healthy adults. For TCRbeta chain sequencing, PBMC samples from trial participants were taken at day 0 and at day 28 after the second dose. Here is what the overall study found, with its caveats: Participants were mostly white British, with more females than males. The authors suggested clonal diversity may have been underestimated. Reportedly, almost half of the unique spike-specific TCRs recognized epitopes lying outside the regions that are mutated in the B.1.351 and B.1.1.7 variants. Because no samples from the day 14 peak response were available, repertoires could be characterized only after the peak T cell response. Conclusions about previously exposed vaccinees are limited because only six or seven AZD1222 recipients were SARS-CoV-2 seropositive at baseline. In the small 56-69-year group, the increase in depth fell short of significance, most likely because of low power. The vaccine-associated CD4 TCRs covered the entire spike protein, and the dominant responses fell in regions 160-218 and 743-854. A significant rise in spike-specific TCR breadth and depth was observed after two AZD1222 doses relative to day 0 and relative to MenACWY recipients.

The CDR3 regions of human TCRbeta chains were subjected to immunosequencing. As for the original processing: Repertoire TCRs were matched against a reference library of SARS-CoV-2-specific TCRs generated with the MIRA antigen-specificity platform. Breadth meant the fraction of unique TCRs that were SARS-CoV-2-associated, whereas depth meant the fraction of total T cells that were SARS-CoV-2-associated. Using the MIRA data, each spike-specific TCR was assigned both to the spike region to which the TCR was reactive and to a CD4 or CD8 class. Log10-transformed breadth and depth values were compared by one-way ANOVA with Sidak's multiple comparisons tests. Here the immuneACCESS table is served through TCRdb, limited to in-frame sequences with V and J called. Missing clones are a known gap in these copies; in checked studies unresolved V genes cover under half, and the rest lacks a known reason. The V and J calls and clone size come from that table; D and trimming were worked out from the DNA. This sample holds more than 150,000 clones; around 90% were observed only once. Of the sample, around 5.8% is held by the ten largest clones.

Points on this clone: Its antigen target is currently unknown. Base qualities were left out, and no much larger clone turns up one base away.

This sequence originates from an adult in good health. Material: peripheral blood, obtained on day 0 of AZD1222 vaccination.

Here is the DNA: TGTGCCAGCTTGCCGGAACTAGCCCGGAGTACCGGGGAGCTGTTTTTT. Translated, this is CASLPELARSTGELFF. The sequence links TRBV18 to TRBJ2-2, with a tentative D gene TRBD2 over 6 matching bases. The trim is 7 bases for V and 5 bases for J, with a gap of 20 bases between the germline ends. In the germline V gene, CDR1 corresponds to KGHSH and CDR2 to LQKENI. The CDR3 measures 16 amino acids from cysteine to phenylalanine. Solely the CDR3 DNA is kept, with 48 bases framed from the first base.